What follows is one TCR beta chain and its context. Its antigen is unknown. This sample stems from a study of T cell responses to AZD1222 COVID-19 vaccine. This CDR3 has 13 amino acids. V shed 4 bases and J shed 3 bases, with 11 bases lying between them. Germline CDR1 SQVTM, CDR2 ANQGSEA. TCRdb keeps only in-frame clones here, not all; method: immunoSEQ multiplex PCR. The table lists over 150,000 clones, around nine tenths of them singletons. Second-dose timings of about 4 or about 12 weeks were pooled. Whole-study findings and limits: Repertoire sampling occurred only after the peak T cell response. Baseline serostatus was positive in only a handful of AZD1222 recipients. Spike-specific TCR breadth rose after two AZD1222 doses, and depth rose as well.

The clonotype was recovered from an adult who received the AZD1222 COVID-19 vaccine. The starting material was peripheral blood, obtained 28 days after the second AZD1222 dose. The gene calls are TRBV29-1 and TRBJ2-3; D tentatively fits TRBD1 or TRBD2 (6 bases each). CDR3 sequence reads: CSVVGGLTDTQYF. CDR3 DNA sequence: TGCAGCGTTGTTGGGGGGCTGACAGATACGCAGTATTTT.